A single sample gave rise to the 10 T cell receptor beta chains below, sequenced in a study of OX40 agonist ivuxolimab in advanced cancers. Clones were read by immunoSEQ multiplex PCR, and TCRdb kept only the in-frame ones, dropping some. The sample yields tens of thousands of clones, more than 75% seen once. The sample here was CD4+ or CD8+ T cells sorted from blood, taken in a trial of the OX40 agonist ivuxolimab. The receptors were gathered from an adult with an advanced solid tumor such as melanoma, head and neck, liver or kidney cancer.

CDR3 sequence: CASSPFPAGQGNDEQFF. In DNA form, the CDR3 reads TGTGCCAGCAGCCCCTTTCCCGCGGGACAGGGGAACGATGAGCAGTTCTTC. V and J are TRBV7-3 and TRBJ2-1, with 10 bases matching TRBD1. Germline CDR1 is SGHTA and CDR2 is FQGTGA. There are 17 residues in the CDR3. The V and J ends lost 5 bases and 8 bases, in that order; junction bases with no gene match: 15.

The genes are TRBV9 and TRBJ2-2, with TRBD2 identical over 12 bases. CDR1 SGDLS and CDR2 YYNGEE come from the germline V gene. V was clipped by 2 bases and J by 4 bases; unmatched bases: 3. CDR3 length equals 16 residues. Written as DNA, the CDR3 is TGTGCCAGCAGCGTCACACTAGCGGGGGGCACCGGGGAGCTGTTTTTT. Protein: CASSVTLAGGTGELFF.

The rearrangement uses TRBV28 and TRBJ2-7; TRBD1 aligns across 7 bases. With V trimmed by 7 bases and J by 6 bases, 9 bases remained unmatched. Per germline, CDR1 MDHEN and CDR2 SYDVKM. The CDR3 is 13 amino acids. CDR3 protein: CASTGGLLAEQYF. CDR3 DNA: TGTGCCAGCACAGGGGGTCTTTTAGCCGAGCAGTACTTC.

The chain recombines TRBV5-1 with TRBJ2-2, with 7 bases lining up with TRBD2. Germline V gene sequence: CDR1 SGHRS, CDR2 YFSETQ. With 7 bases clipped from V and 0 bases from J, the junction kept 15 bases outside the gene matches. CDR3 length: 18 amino acids. In DNA form, the CDR3 reads TGCGCCAGCGAGGCCAGGACTAGTTCTTCTGCGAACACCGGGGAGCTGTTTTTT. It is translated as CASEARTSSSANTGELFF.

The chain carries TRBV2 and TRBJ2-1, with D perhaps given as TRBD1 or TRBD2 (5 bases each). Germline V gene lookup returns CDR1 SNHLY and CDR2 FYNNEI. V lost 6 bases and J lost 2, with 20 bases in between. This CDR3 contains 17 residues. The CDR3 nucleotides read TGTGCCAGCAGGTCCCAGGGTGGCGGGCGTACCTACAATGAGCAGTTCTTC. It encodes CASRSQGGGRTYNEQFF.

The rearrangement uses TRBV2 and TRBJ1-4, with 9 bases fitting TRBD1. The V gene's germline CDR1 is SNHLY and CDR2 FYNNEI. J gave up 10 bases and V 2 bases, and 5 bases lay outside the gene matches. This CDR3 is built from 14 residues. The CDR3 DNA sequence: TGTGCCAGCAGTGAAAAGGTGGACAGGGGAAAACTGTTTTTT. As protein: CASSEKVDRGKLFF.

The chain links TRBV6-5 to TRBJ1-4; no clear D. Trimming stripped 3 bases from V and 8 bases from J, with 4 bases between. The CDR3 loop spans 11 amino acids. Per germline, CDR1 MNHEY and CDR2 SVGAGI. The CDR3 coding sequence is TGTGCCAGCAGTTATAAGGAAAAACTGTTTTTT. Its translation: CASSYKEKLFF.

This clone was observed a few times. This sample also contains other DNA sequences that code for the same CDR3. The chain is built from TRBV6-1 and TRBJ1-5, with D hard to call. This CDR3 has 11 residues. Germline loops: CDR1 MNHNS, CDR2 SASEGT. V was pared by 5 bases and J by 9 bases, with 8 bases between. CDR3 region: CASSPPGPQHF. Here the CDR3 DNA reads TGTGCCAGCAGTCCCCCCGGGCCCCAGCATTTT.

The chain has TRBV7-2 and TRBJ1-1; unclear D gene. This CDR3 contains 14 residues. The V gene's germline CDR1 is SGHTA and CDR2 FQGNSA. V was trimmed by 3 bases and J by 4 bases, leaving 12 bases between them. CDR3: CASSLRGRITEAFF. In nucleotides, the CDR3 is TGTGCCAGCAGCTTGCGGGGTCGAATCACTGAAGCTTTCTTT.

The J gene is TRBJ2-2, the V gene TRBV14; D assignment may be TRBD1 or TRBD2 (6 bases each). The CDR3 sequence is 15 residues long. V lost 1 base, J lost 6 bases, and 12 bases lay in between. The germline CDR1 and CDR2 sequences are SGHDN and FVKESK. CDR3 in DNA: TGTGCCAGCAGCCAAGCTTTGGGGGGCGCCGGGGAGCTGTTTTTT. Protein product: CASSQALGGAGELFF. The entire variable domain, with the rest obtained from reference TRBV14 and TRBJ2-2, is as follows: EAGVTQFPSHSVIEKGQTVTLRCDPISGHDNLYWYRRVMGKEIKFLLHFVKESKQDESGMPNNRFLAERTGGTYSTLKVQPAELEDSGVYFCASSQALGGAGELFFGEGSRLTVL.